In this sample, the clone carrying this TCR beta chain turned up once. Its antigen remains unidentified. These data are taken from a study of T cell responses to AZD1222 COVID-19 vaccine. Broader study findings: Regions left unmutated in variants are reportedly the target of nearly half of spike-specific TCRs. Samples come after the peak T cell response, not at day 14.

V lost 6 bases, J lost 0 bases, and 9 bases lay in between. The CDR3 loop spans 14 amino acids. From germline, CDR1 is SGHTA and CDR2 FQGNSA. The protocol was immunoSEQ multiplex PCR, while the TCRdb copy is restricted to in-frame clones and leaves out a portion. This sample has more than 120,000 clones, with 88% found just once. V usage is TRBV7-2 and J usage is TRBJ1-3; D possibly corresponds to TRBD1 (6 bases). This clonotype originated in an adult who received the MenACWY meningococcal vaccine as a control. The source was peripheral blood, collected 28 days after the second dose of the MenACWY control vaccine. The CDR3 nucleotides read TGTGCCAGCAGTACAGGGAACTCTGGAAACACCATATATTTT. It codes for CASSTGNSGNTIYF.